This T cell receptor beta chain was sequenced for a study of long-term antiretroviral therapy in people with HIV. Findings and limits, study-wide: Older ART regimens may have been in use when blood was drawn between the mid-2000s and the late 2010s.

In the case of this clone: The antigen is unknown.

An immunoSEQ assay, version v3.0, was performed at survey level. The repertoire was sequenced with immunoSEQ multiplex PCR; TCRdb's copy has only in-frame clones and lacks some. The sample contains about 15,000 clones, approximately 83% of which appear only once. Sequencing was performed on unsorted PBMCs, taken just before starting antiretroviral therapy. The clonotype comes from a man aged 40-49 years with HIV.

The CDR3 sequence is CASSQTGGPYEQYF. DNA for the CDR3: TGTGCCAGCAGCCAGACAGGGGGCCCTTACGAGCAGTACTTC. The chain joins TRBV5-5 to TRBJ2-7; the match to TRBD1 covers 10 bases. Germline lookup yields CDR1 SGHKS and CDR2 YYEKEE (reference sequence). The trim removed 4 bases at V and 4 bases at J, leaving 5 bases unmatched. The CDR3 covers 14 residues.